This T cell receptor (beta chain) was sequenced during a study of CD8+CD57+ T cells in acquired aplastic anemia. Study background: Mean yield of DNA from sorted CD4+ and CD8+ cells was 2.5 to 4 ug. Findings of the study overall: It was found that twenty-nine CD8+ CDR3 sequences were shared between patients and controls. Controls did not differ significantly from patients in CD8+ Simpson's diversity.

V was cut by 4 bases and J by 5 bases, with 9 bases left in between. The CDR3 loop spans 13 amino acids. Germline values: CDR1 SGHRS, CDR2 YFSETQ. This clonotype was counted many times. What it binds is unknown. All patients picked for sequencing had shown, by flow cytometry, an expansion of CD8+CD57+ cells. Blood sampling was performed on the patients, and none of them had received therapy by then. The study profiled TCR beta VDJ and CDR3 using genomic DNA as template. TCRdb re-called the reads through MiXCR, storing one row per CDR3 protein. The repertoire holds hundreds of thousands of distinct CDR3 sequences, with approximately 51% as singletons.

The specimen was sorted CD4+, CD8+, or CD8+CD57+ T cells (not recorded which) from PBMCs. The chain links TRBV5-1 to TRBJ1-4; possible D gene TRBD1, 5 bases. The origin of this receptor is a human donor with aplastic anemia. CDR3 DNA: TGCGCCAGCAGCGACAGCCTAAATGAAAAACTGTTTTTT. This codes for CASSDSLNEKLFF.